This paragraph covers one T cell receptor (beta chain) sequence. No antigen is known for it. No base quality information exists; no much larger clone differs at one position. V has 4 bases trimmed and J has 2 bases trimmed; junction bases matching no gene number 7. Taken from cysteine to phenylalanine, the CDR3 has 16 residues. Left in the record is the CDR3 DNA by itself, 48 bases read in frame from the first base. For CDR1 and CDR2, the germline V gene lists SGHTA and FQGNSA. In the prospective study, participants were about 18 to 100 years old, resided in about two dozen geographic areas of the United States, and were enrolled through a virtual design. In the prospective study, cohorts were assigned on the basis of participant-reported clinical history obtained from a screening survey and a study questionnaire. ImmuneRACE Cohort 3 recovered participants were defined by two consecutive negative NP/OP PCR tests, healthcare professional clearance, or symptom resolution. In the prospective study, whole blood, serum and a nasopharyngeal or oropharyngeal swab were collected from each participant by mobile phlebotomists. Additional blood draws and questionnaires over an approximately 2-month period could optionally be provided by prospective study participants. Before DNA extraction, prospective study blood samples were shipped either frozen or at room temperature.

The immunoSEQ Assay, a bias-controlled multiplex PCR, was used to amplify TCRbeta CDR3 regions from genomic DNA. The study's own analysis went as follows. The number of nucleated cells in each sample was estimated by amplification of reference gene primers within the assay. Sequence reads were collapsed and filtered to measure the absolute abundance of every unique TCRbeta CDR3 rearrangement. For each sample, productive Simpson clonality was calculated as the square root of Simpson's diversity index over productive rearrangements. TCRdb mirrors the immuneACCESS table, restricted to in-frame sequences. Some clones are absent from its copies; in checked studies, under half trace to an unresolved V gene, and the reason for the others is unknown. The D gene and trimming were derived from the DNA, and the V and J assignments and clone size from that table. The sample table contains about 230,000 clones; only one count was recorded for about 85% of them. The ten largest clones add up to about a tenth of the sample.

The sample is drawn from a study of blood T cell repertoires in COVID-19 (dated by TCRdb to 2018 to 2020). For context, the study as a whole: Samples from collaborators originated in the United States, Italy and Spain and spanned both the acute and convalescent phases of COVID-19. The prospective study material was composed of cDNA or gDNA derived from T cells, B-cell-depleted T cells, or PBMCs. The repertoires were released in a freely available public database intended as a resource for research on the immune response to SARS-CoV-2. Where HLA class I and class II types were available, the types were taken from metadata supplied by the sample provider, not from assay-based typing. Samples came from the ongoing ImmuneRACE study (first 160 participants) plus 1,254 subjects from 6 global collaborators. A de-identified subject ID, COVID-19 status, age in years and sex were almost always included in the sample metadata. Subjects who had been exposed to COVID-19, were actively infected with it, or had recovered from it provided the deeply sampled blood TCRbeta repertoires that made up the dataset.

On the study overall, not on this receptor specifically: The amount of clinical and demographic metadata varied by source and participant and was provided uncurated.

Sequenced input: PBMCs or T cells enriched from blood (not recorded which). This chain is built from TRBV7-2 and TRBJ2-2; TRBD2 agrees with 7 junctional bases. The sequence came from a man aged 30 to 45 who had recovered from COVID-19. The nucleotide sequence is given as TGTGCCAGCAGCTCCTCAGCGGGGCTAAACACCGGGGAGCTGTTTTTT. Its translation reads: CASSSSAGLNTGELFF.